Listed here are 10 T cell receptor beta chains from one sample, sequenced in a study of beta chain features in type 1 diabetes. The entirety of the isolated RNA underwent reverse transcription, so expressed TCRB transcripts were sequenced. Using immunoSEQ multiplex PCR, the repertoire was profiled, and TCRdb retains in-frame clones only, with some absent. The sample records about 320,000 clones, around 13% being singletons. The sequencing sample was made of central memory CD4+ T cells from blood. These receptors came from a man aged 30-40 years in good health.

This chain links TRBV4-3 with TRBJ2-5; D remains ambiguous. The end of the DNA aligns better with TRBJ2-7, so the J call may be wrong. This CDR3 has 12 residues. CDR1 and CDR2 (germline): LGHNA, YSLEER. DNA for the CDR3: TGCGCCAGCAGCCTCGGACCGCGCGAGCAGTACTTC. This codes for CASSLGPREQYF.

In this sample, this clone turned up many times. At one boundary the junction diverges from the germline segment, which might be a read error. The chain joins TRBV2 to TRBJ1-5; perhaps TRBD1 as D (5 bases). Germline loops: CDR1 SNHLY, CDR2 FYNNEI. This CDR3 comprises 12 residues. CDR3 sequence: CASSRDAQAQHF. The CDR3, as DNA: TGTGCCAGCAGTAGGGACGCTCAGGCCCAGCATTTT.

In this sample, this clone turned up a few times. The chain employs TRBV9 and TRBJ2-1; D gene ambiguous. The CDR3 covers 14 residues. Trimming removed 2 bases from V and 5 bases from J, with 11 bases in between. Germline CDR1 SGDLS, CDR2 YYNGEE. CDR3 amino acids: CASSVSQTHNEQFF. CDR3 DNA sequence: TGTGCCAGCAGCGTTTCCCAAACGCACAATGAGCAGTTCTTC.

The chain couples TRBV6-1 to TRBJ1-2, with TRBD1 identical over 8 bases. The CDR3 runs to 13 residues. The germline V gene encodes CDR1 MNHNS and CDR2 SASEGT. V shed 4 bases, J shed 4 bases, and the junction held 2 bases outside the gene matches. This CDR3 reads CASSGTGFYGYTF. The CDR3 DNA reads as TGTGCCAGCAGTGGGACAGGGTTCTATGGCTACACCTTC.

This clone has at least ten counts. The chain has TRBV7-9 and TRBJ2-1; D uncertain. Germline-derived CDR1 and CDR2 are SEHNR and FQNEAQ (reference sequence). The V gene lost 8 bases and the J gene lost 9 bases, with 11 bases spanning the gap. The CDR3 is made up of 11 amino acids. Here the CDR3 DNA reads TGTGCCAGCGTCGATGCGACTGAGCAGTTCTTC. Its translation: CASVDATEQFF.

The chain uses TRBV5-8 and TRBJ2-7; D remains ambiguous. The CDR3 has 13 amino acids. Between the trimmed V and J ends, which lost 3 bases and 2 bases, there was a span of 9 bases. Germline CDR1 is SGHTS and CDR2 is YDEGEE. CDR3 in amino acids: CASSSTPTYEQYV. The CDR3, as DNA: TGTGCCAGCAGCTCCACCCCCACCTACGAGCAGTACGTC.

This clone was counted between two and nine times. The same CDR3 is also encoded by other DNA sequences in this sample. The chain combines TRBV7-2 with TRBJ1-5; D gene uncertain. Germline V CDR1 and CDR2: SGHTA, FQGNSA. V lost 5 bases, J lost 4 bases, and 9 bases lay in between. There are 13 residues in the CDR3. The DNA of the CDR3 is TGTGCCAGCAGCGTCCGGGGAAATCAGCCCCAGCATTTT. As protein: CASSVRGNQPQHF.

This clone was seen a few times. This chain's CDR3 is CASSSNGLAASTDTQYF. The CDR3 DNA follows: TGTGCCAGCAGCTCAAATGGACTAGCGGCTAGCACAGATACGCAGTATTTT. This chain uses TRBV5-5 with TRBJ2-3; 10 bases match TRBD2. Unmatched junction bases numbered 7, after V lost 3 bases and J lost 0 bases. This CDR3 is built from 17 residues. Germline CDR1 reads SGHKS; CDR2 reads YYEKEE (reference sequence).

This clone came up a few times. This chain connects TRBV5-4 to TRBJ2-2, with TRBD2 matching 7 bases. V shed 0 bases and J 2 bases; nucleotides not matched to a gene: 7. The CDR3 length is 17 residues. The germline gives CDR1 SGHNT, CDR2 YYREEE (reference sequence). CDR3 residues: CASSLGPSGYNTGELFF. The CDR3 DNA reads TGTGCCAGCAGCTTGGGTCCTAGCGGCTACAACACCGGGGAGCTGTTTTTT.

This rearrangement joins TRBV15 to TRBJ2-6; 9 positions agree with TRBD1. Germline lookup yields CDR1 LNHNV and CDR2 YYDKDF (reference sequence). V gave up 1 base and J gave up 4 bases; unmatched junction bases: 5. This CDR3 has 17 amino acids. The CDR3 loop is CATSRGTGDPGANVLTF. Written as DNA, the CDR3 is TGTGCCACCAGCAGAGGGACAGGGGACCCAGGGGCCAACGTCCTGACTTTC.